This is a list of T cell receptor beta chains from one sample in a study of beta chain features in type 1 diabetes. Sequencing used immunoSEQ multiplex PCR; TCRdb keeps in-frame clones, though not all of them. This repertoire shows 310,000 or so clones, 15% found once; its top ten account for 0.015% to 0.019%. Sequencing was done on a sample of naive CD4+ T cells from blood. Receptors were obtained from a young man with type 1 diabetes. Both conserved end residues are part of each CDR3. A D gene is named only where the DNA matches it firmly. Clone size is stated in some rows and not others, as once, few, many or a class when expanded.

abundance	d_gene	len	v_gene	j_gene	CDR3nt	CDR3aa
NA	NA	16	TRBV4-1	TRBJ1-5	TGCGCCAGCAGCCAAGATGTCACAGGCCCCAATCAGCCCCAGCATTTT	CASSQDVTGPNQPQHF
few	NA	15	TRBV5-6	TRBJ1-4	TGTGCCAGCAGCTTGGCCGGGCAGGGATTTGAAAAACTGTTTTTT	CASSLAGQGFEKLFF
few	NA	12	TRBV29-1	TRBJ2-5	TGCAGCGCTTATCGGCGGGGAGAGACCCAGTACTTC	CSAYRRGETQYF
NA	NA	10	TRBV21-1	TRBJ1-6	TGTGCCAGAAACGACAGTCCCCTCCACTTT	CARNDSPLHF
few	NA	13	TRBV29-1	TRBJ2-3	TGCAGCGTGACACTTACTAGCACAGATACGCAGTATTTT	CSVTLTSTDTQYF
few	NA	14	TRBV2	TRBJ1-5	TGTGCCAGCAGTGAAGCGTCGGGGAATCAGCCCCAGCATTTT	CASSEASGNQPQHF
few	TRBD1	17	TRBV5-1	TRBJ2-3	TGCGCCAGCAGCTTGGGGTCAGACAGGGGGAGCACAGATACGCAGTATTTT	CASSLGSDRGSTDTQYF
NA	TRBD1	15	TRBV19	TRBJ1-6	TGTGCCAGTAGTTCGAGGACAGGAGGTACGTCACCCCTCCACTTT	CASSSRTGGTSPLHF
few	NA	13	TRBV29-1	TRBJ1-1	TGCAGCGTTTTTTTAAGGGGACAAGCCCTAGCTTTCTTT	CSVFLRGQALAFF
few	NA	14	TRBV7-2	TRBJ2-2	TGTGCCAGCAGCTCTTACACACGTGCCGGGGAGCTGTTTTTT	CASSSYTRAGELFF
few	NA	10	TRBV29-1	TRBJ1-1	TGCAGCGTTGCGGGGACTGAAGCTTTCTTT	CSVAGTEAFF
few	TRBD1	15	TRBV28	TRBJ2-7	TGTGCCAGCAGCCCATGGGGGACAGCTATCTACGAGCAGTACTTC	CASSPWGTAIYEQYF
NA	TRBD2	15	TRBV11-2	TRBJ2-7	TGTGCCAGCAGCTTAGAAGGGACTATTAGCCACGAGCAGTACTTC	CASSLEGTISHEQYF
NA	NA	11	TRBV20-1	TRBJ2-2	TGCAGTGCTAGAGAGAGAAGGGGGCTGTTTTTT	CSARERRGLFF
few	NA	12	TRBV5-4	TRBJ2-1	TGTGCCAGCAGCTTGTTACTAAATGAGCAGTTCTTC	CASSLLLNEQFF
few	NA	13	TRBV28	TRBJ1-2	TGTGCCAGCAGTTTCCAGGGGTTCTATGGCTACACCTTC	CASSFQGFYGYTF
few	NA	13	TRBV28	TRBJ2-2	TGTGCCAGCAGTCCGGGAAACACCGGGGAGCTGTTTTTT	CASSPGNTGELFF
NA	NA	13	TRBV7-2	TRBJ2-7	TGTGCCAGCAGCGTCACAGTGGCCGGTGAGCAGTACTTC	CASSVTVAGEQYF
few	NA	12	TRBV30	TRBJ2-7	TGTGCCTGGAGTGCCGGGACCTACGAGCAGTACTTC	CAWSAGTYEQYF
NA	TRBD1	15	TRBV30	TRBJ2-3	TGTGCCTGGAGTGTACTGACAGGGGGATCAGATACGCAGTATTTT	CAWSVLTGGSDTQYF
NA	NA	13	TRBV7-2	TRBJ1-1	TGTGCCAGCAGCTTAGGAGGGCGGAATGAAGCTTTCTTT	CASSLGGRNEAFF
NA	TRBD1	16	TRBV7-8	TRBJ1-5	TGTGCCAGCAGCATAACCGACAGGGCCTCTTATCAGCCCCAGCATTTT	CASSITDRASYQPQHF
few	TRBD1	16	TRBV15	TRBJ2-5	TGTGCCACCAGCAGTCCGCGGGGACAGGGTTCAGAGACCCAGTACTTC	CATSSPRGQGSETQYF
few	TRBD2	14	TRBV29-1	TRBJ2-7	TGCAGCGGAGCGACCGGGGACTACTCCTACGAGCAGTACTTC	CSGATGDYSYEQYF
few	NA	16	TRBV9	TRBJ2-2	TGTGCCAGCAGCGCCCCGCACCAGACTAGCACCGGGGAGCTGTTTTTT	CASSAPHQTSTGELFF
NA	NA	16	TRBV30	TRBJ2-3	TGTGCCTGGAGCCGAGCAAGCGGACTCAGCACAGATACGCAGTATTTT	CAWSRASGLSTDTQYF
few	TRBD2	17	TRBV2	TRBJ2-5	TGTGCCAGCAGGACCGGGACTAGCGCCCGAAGGGAAGAGACCCAGTACTTC	CASRTGTSARREETQYF
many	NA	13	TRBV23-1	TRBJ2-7	TGCGCCAGCAGTCTCCCTCTGGGCCAAGAGCAGTACTTC	CASSLPLGQEQYF
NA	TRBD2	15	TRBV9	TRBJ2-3	TGTGCCAGCAGCGGGACTAGCGGGGCCGGGGATACGCAGTATTTT	CASSGTSGAGDTQYF
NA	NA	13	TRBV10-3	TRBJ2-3	TGTGCCATCAGTGAGAGGGGGAGCGATACGCAGTATTTT	CAISERGSDTQYF
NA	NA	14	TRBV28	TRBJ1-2	TGTGCCAGCAGCAGCGGGACTTCTAACTATGGCTACACCTTC	CASSSGTSNYGYTF
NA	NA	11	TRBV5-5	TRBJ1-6	TGTGCCAGCAGCTCGTATTCACCCCTCCACTTT	CASSSYSPLHF
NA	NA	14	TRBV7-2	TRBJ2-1	TGTGCCAGCAGCTTGATGCGGGGAGACAATGAGCAGTTCTTC	CASSLMRGDNEQFF
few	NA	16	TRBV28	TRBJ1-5	TGTGCCAGCACTCCCTTTGGGAGGGGGACTCGGCAGCCCCAGCATTTT	CASTPFGRGTRQPQHF
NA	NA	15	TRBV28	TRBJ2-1	TGTGCCAGCAGTTTAATCGGGGGAAGGTACAATGAGCAGTTCTTC	CASSLIGGRYNEQFF
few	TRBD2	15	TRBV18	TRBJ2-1	TGTGCCAGCTCACCAGGGCTAGCGGGGGGAATTGAGCAGTTCTTC	CASSPGLAGGIEQFF
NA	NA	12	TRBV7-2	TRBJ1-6	TGTGCCAGCAGCCTTAGAGGTGGACCCCTCCACTTT	CASSLRGGPLHF
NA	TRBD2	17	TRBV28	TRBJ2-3	TGTGCCAGCAGACGACCAATAGCGGGAGACTTGTCAGATACGCAGTATTTT	CASRRPIAGDLSDTQYF
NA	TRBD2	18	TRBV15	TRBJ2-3	TGTGCCACCAGCTGGGGATTGGGACTAGCGGCAGCCACAGATACGCAGTATTTT	CATSWGLGLAAATDTQYF